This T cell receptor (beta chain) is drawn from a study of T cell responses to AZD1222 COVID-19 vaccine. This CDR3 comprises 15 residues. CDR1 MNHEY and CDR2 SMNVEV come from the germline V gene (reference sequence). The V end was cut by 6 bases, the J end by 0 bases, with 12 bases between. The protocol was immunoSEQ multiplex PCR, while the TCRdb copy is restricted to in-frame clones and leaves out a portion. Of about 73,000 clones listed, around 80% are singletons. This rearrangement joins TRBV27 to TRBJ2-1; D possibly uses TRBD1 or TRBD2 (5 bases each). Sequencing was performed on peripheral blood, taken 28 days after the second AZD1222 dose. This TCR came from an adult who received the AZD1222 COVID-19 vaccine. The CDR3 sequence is CASSTHGGSYNEQFF. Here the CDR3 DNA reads TGTGCCAGCAGCACCCATGGGGGCTCCTACAATGAGCAGTTCTTC.